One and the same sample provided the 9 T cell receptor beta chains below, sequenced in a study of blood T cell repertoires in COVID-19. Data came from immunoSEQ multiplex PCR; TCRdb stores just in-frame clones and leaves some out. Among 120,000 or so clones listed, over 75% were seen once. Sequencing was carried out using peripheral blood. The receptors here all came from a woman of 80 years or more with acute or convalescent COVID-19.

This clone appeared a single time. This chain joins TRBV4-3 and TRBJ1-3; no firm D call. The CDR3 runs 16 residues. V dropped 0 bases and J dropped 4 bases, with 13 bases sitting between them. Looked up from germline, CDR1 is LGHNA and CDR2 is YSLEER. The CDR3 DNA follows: TGCGCCAGCAGCCAAGATAGTCGAGGAACCGGAAACACCATATATTTT. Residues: CASSQDSRGTGNTIYF.

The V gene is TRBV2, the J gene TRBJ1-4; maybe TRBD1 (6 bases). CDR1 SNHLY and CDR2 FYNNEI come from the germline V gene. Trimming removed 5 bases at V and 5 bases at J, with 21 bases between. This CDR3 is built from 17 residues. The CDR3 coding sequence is TGTGCCAGCAGTAGGCGGGGTCCGAGGGGGGGGAATGAAAAACTGTTTTTT. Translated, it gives CASSRRGPRGGNEKLFF.

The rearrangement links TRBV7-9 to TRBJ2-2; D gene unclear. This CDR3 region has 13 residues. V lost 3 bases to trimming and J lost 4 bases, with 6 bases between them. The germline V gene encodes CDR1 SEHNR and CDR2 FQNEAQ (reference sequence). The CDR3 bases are TGTGCCAGCAGCTTTTCAGGCACCGGGGAGCTGTTTTTT. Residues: CASSFSGTGELFF.

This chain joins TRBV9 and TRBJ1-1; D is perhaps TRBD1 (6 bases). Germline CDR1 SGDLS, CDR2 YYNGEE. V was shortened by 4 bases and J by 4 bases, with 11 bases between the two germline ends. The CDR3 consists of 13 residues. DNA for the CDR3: TGTGCCAGCAGCAGCTTGGACAGCACTGAAGCTTTCTTT. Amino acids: CASSSLDSTEAFF.

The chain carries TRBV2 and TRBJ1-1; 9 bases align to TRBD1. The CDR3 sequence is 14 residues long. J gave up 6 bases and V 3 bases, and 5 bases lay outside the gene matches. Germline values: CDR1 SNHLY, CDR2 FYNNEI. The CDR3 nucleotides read TGTGCCAGCAGTGATGAACAGGGGGCATCTGAAGCTTTCTTT. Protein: CASSDEQGASEAFF.

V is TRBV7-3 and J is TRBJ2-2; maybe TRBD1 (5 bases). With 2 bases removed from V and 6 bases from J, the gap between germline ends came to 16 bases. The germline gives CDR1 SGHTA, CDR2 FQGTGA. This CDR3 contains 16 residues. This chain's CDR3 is CASSLSAGIGAGELFF. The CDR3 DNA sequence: TGTGCCAGCAGCTTATCGGCAGGGATTGGAGCCGGGGAGCTGTTTTTT.

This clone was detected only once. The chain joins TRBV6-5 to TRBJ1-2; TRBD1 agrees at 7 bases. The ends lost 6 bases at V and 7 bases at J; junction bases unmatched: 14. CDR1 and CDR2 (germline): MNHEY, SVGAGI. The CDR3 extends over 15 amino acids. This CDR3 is CASRDNRGSAGGYTF. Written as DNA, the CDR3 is TGTGCCAGCAGGGATAACAGGGGCTCGGCGGGTGGCTACACCTTC.

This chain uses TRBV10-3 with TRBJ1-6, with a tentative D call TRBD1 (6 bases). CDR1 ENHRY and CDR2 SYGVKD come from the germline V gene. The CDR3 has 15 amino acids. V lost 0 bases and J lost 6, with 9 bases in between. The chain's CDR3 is CAISESGALNSPLHF. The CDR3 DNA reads TGTGCCATCAGTGAGTCGGGGGCCCTTAATTCACCCCTCCACTTT.

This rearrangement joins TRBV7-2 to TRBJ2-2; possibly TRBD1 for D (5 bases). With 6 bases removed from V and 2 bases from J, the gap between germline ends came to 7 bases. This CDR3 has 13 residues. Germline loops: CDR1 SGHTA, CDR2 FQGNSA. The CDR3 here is CASRTANTGELFF. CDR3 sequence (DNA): TGTGCCAGCAGGACAGCCAACACCGGGGAGCTGTTTTTT.